This T cell receptor (beta chain) was sequenced for a study of blood T cells in healthy people across ages. Overall study context: Template switching recovered approximately one barcoded beta molecule for every two T cells.

V gave up 7 bases and J gave up 10 bases; unmatched junction bases: 12. Per the germline V gene, CDR1 is SQVTM and CDR2 is ANQGSEA. CDR3 length: 14 residues. The second PCR ran roughly 7 to 12 cycles with a sample-barcoded 5' primer and J-beta primers. MiXCR was run by TCRdb on the 5' RACE reads, yielding one entry per CDR3 protein. The sample records roughly 800,000 distinct CDR3 sequences, 55% to 70% being singletons. The sequenced sample was blood. This chain uses TRBV29-1 with TRBJ1-4; 10 nucleotides align to TRBD1. The sequence came from a man aged 30-40 years in good health. The CDR3 DNA is TGCAGCGCCATCCAACGGGACAGGGGAGGAAAACTGTTTTTT. As protein: CSAIQRDRGGKLFF. Looking up the rest from reference TRBV29-1 and TRBJ1-4 gives the full variable domain: SAVISQKPSRDICQRGTSLTIQCQVDSQVTMMFWYRQQPGQSLTLIATANQGSEATYESGFVIDKFPISRPNLTFSTLTVSNMSPEDSSIYLCSAIQRDRGGKLFFGSGTQLSVL.